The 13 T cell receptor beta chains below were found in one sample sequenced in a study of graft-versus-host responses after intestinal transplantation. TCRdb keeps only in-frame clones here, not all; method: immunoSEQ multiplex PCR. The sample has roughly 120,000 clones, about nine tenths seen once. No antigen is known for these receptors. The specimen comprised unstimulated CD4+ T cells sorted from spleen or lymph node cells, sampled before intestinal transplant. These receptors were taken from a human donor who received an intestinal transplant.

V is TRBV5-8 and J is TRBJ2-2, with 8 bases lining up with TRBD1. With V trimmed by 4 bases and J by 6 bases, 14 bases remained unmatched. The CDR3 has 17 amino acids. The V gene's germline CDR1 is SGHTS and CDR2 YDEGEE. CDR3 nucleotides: TGTGCCAGCAGCCCTGATGGACAGGGAAAGGAGGCCGGGGAGCTGTTTTTT. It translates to CASSPDGQGKEAGELFF.

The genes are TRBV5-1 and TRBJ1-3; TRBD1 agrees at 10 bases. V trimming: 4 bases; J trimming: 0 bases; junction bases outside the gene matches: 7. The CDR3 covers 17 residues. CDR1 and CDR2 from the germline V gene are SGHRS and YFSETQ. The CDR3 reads CASSPTGGPSSGNTIYF. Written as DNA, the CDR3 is TGCGCCAGCAGCCCGACAGGGGGCCCTTCCTCTGGAAACACCATATATTTT.

The CDR3: CASSQALAGGEETQYF. Here the CDR3 DNA reads TGCGCCAGCAGCCAGGCCTTAGCGGGGGGGGAAGAGACCCAGTACTTC. The genes are TRBV4-3 and TRBJ2-5; TRBD2 agrees at 11 bases. The germline V gene has CDR1 LGHNA and CDR2 YSLEER. V lost 3 bases, J lost 3 bases, and 6 bases stayed unmatched. The CDR3 sequence is 16 residues long.

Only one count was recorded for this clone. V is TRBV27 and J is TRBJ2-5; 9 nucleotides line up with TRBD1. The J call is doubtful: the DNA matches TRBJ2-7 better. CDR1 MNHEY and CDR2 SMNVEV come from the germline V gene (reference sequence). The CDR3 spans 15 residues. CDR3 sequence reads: CASSASGTGFYEQYF. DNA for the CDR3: TGTGCCAGCAGTGCCTCCGGGACAGGGTTCTACGAGCAGTACTTC.

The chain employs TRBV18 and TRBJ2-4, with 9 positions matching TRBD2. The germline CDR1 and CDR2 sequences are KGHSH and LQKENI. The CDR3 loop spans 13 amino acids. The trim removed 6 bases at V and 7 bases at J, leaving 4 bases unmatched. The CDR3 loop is CASSPAGGNIQYF. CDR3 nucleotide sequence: TGTGCCAGCTCGCCTGCGGGGGGGAACATTCAGTACTTC.

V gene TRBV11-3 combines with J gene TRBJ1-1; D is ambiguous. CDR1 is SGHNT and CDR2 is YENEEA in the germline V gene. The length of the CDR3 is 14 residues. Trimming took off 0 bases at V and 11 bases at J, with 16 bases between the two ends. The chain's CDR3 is CASSLDSRSRSAFF. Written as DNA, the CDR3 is TGTGCCAGCAGCTTAGACTCTCGGTCGAGGTCGGCTTTCTTT.

Written as DNA, the CDR3 is TGCGCCAGCAGCCATTCCAAGGCGGTAAGGACTGAAGCTTTCTTT. This gives the protein CASSHSKAVRTEAFF. The chain is built from TRBV4-1 and TRBJ1-1; D gene ambiguous. Germline V gene lookup returns CDR1 MGHRA and CDR2 YSYEKL. The CDR3 runs 15 residues. Trimming pared 3 bases from V and 5 bases from J, leaving 16 bases between.

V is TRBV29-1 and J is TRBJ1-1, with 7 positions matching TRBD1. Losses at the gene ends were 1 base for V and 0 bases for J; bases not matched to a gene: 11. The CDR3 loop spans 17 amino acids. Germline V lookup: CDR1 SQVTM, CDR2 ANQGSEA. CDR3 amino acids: CSVEGGPDRRVNTEAFF. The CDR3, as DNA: TGCAGCGTTGAAGGGGGACCGGACAGGCGGGTGAACACTGAAGCTTTCTTT.

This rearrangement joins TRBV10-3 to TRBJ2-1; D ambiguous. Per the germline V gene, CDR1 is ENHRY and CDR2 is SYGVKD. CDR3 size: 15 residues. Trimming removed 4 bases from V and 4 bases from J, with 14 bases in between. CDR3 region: CAISGTTGSYNEQFF. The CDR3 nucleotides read TGTGCCATCAGTGGCACTACTGGCAGTTACAATGAGCAGTTCTTC.

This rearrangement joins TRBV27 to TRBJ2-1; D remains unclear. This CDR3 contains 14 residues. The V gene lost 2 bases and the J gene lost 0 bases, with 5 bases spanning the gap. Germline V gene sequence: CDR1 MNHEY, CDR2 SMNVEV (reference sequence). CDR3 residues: CASSLKYSYNEQFF. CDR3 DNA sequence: TGTGCCAGCAGTTTAAAATACTCCTACAATGAGCAGTTCTTC.

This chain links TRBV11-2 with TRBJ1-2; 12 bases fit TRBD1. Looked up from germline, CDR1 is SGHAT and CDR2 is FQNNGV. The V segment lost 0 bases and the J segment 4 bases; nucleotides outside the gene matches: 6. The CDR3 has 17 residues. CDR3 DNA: TGTGCCAGCAGCTTAGATCCGGGACAGGGGGCGAGCTATGGCTACACCTTC. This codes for CASSLDPGQGASYGYTF.

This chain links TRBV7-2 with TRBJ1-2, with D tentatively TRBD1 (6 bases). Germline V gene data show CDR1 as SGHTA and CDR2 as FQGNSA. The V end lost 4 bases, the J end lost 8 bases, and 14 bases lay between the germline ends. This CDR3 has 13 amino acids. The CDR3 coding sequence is TGTGCCAGCAGCTCGACCTGGGGGGGCGGCTACACCTTC. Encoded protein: CASSSTWGGGYTF.

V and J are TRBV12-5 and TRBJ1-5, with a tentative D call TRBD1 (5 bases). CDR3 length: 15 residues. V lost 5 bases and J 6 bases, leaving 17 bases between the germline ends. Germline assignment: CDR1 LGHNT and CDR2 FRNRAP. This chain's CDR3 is CASGLPGTGSQPQHF. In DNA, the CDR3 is TGTGCTAGTGGTCTCCCCGGGACTGGGAGTCAGCCCCAGCATTTT. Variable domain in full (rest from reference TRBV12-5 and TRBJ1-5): DARVTQTPRHKVTEMGQEVTMRCQPILGHNTVFWYRQTMMQGLELLAYFRNRAPLDDSGMPKDRFSAEMPDATLATLKIQPSEPRDSAVYFCASGLPGTGSQPQHFGDGTRLSIL.